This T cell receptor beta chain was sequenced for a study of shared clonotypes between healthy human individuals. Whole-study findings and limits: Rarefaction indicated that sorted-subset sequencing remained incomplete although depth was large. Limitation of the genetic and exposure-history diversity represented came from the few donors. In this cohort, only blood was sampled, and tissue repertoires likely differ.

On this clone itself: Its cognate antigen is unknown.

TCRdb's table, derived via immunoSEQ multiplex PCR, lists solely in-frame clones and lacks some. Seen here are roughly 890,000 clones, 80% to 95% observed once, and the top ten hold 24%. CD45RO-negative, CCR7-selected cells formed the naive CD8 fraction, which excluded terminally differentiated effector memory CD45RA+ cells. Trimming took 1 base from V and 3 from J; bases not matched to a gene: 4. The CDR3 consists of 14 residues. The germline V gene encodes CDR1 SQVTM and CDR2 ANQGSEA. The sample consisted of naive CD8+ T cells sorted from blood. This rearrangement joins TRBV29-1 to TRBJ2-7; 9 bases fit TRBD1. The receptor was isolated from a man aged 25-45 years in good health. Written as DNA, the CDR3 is TGCAGCGTTGAAGGGGACAGGGAGAACTACGAGCAGTACTTC. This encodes CSVEGDRENYEQYF.